This is a list of T cell receptor beta chains from one sample in a study of blood T cell repertoires in COVID-19. The assay was immunoSEQ multiplex PCR, and TCRdb's table has in-frame clones only and misses some. The table lists about 270,000 clones, 88% of them singletons. Specimen: PBMCs or T cells enriched from blood (not recorded which). The receptors here all came from a woman in her forties or fifties who had recovered from COVID-19. CDR3s include the opening cysteine and the closing phenylalanine or tryptophan. D genes are given only for firm matches. Clone size is not always given. Where it is, it says once, few, many or a class for expanded clones.

v_call	clone_size	d_call	j_call	cdr3_nt	cdr3_aa
TRBV7-2	once	NA	TRBJ1-5	TGTGCCAGCAGCCAAGGAAGGGGGACCAATCAGCCCCAGCATTTT	CASSQGRGTNQPQHF
TRBV5-4	NA	TRBD2	TRBJ2-1	TGTGCCAGCAGCCAAGGACTAGCGGGAGACCCCTCCTACAATGAGCAGTTCTTC	CASSQGLAGDPSYNEQFF
TRBV9	NA	NA	TRBJ1-5	TGTGCCAGCAGCGTAGGTCCCGCGAATCAGCCCCAGCATTTT	CASSVGPANQPQHF
TRBV11-2	NA	NA	TRBJ1-2	TGTGCCAGCAGCTCGGCACAGGGTTCCCTTTACTATGGCTACACCTTC	CASSSAQGSLYYGYTF
TRBV12-3/TRBV12-4	NA	NA	TRBJ2-2	TGTGCCAGCAGCCTACAGGGTGTCGGGGAGCTGTTTTTT	CASSLQGVGELFF
TRBV19	NA	NA	TRBJ1-1	TGTGCCAGTAGTACGGGCACTGAAGCTTTCTTT	CASSTGTEAFF
TRBV5-5	NA	NA	TRBJ1-5	TGTGCCAGCAGCTTATTGGAGGGGACGAGCAATCAGCCCCAGCATTTT	CASSLLEGTSNQPQHF
TRBV28	NA	NA	TRBJ1-3	TGTGCCAGCAGAACCACCCTAGGGGGTTCTCTCTTAACCTCTGGAAACACCATATATTTT	CASRTTLGGSLLTSGNTIYF
TRBV18	once	TRBD1	TRBJ2-1	TGTGCCAGCTCTGAACCCCCACGGACAGGGGGCAAGAATGAGCAGTTCTTC	CASSEPPRTGGKNEQFF
TRBV30	NA	NA	TRBJ2-7	TGTGCCTGGAGTGTCAGGGACTCCGCATCCTACGAGCAGTACTTC	CAWSVRDSASYEQYF
TRBV4-3	NA	NA	TRBJ1-1	TGCGCCAGCAGCCACGCCGGCGGGATGAACACTGAAGCTTTCTTT	CASSHAGGMNTEAFF
TRBV28	once	NA	TRBJ2-1	TGTGCCAGCAAACTAGCCTACAATGAGCAGTTCTTC	CASKLAYNEQFF
TRBV6-5	NA	NA	TRBJ2-2	TGTGCCAGCAGTTACTCCGACAGGATGAACACCGGGGAGCTGTTTTTT	CASSYSDRMNTGELFF
TRBV2	NA	NA	TRBJ2-7	TGTGCCAGCAGTGAAGGTTCCGGTTCCTACGAGCAGTACTTC	CASSEGSGSYEQYF
TRBV7-9	NA	NA	TRBJ2-5	TGTGCCAGCAGCGCGGATCCCCCCAAGCAAGAGACCCAGTACTTC	CASSADPPKQETQYF
TRBV29-1	NA	TRBD1	TRBJ1-1	TGCAGCTATGGACAGGCCTACACTGAAGCTTTCTTT	CSYGQAYTEAFF
TRBV18	NA	NA	TRBJ2-7	TGTGCCAGCTCACCACCGGACGGGGGCTACGAGCAGTACTTC	CASSPPDGGYEQYF
TRBV20-1	NA	TRBD2	TRBJ2-7	TGCAGTGCGCGGGGGAACTACGAGCAGTACTTC	CSARGNYEQYF
TRBV29-1	NA	NA	TRBJ1-5	TGCAGCGTCACAGGGTTCAATAGCAATCAGCCCCAGCATTTT	CSVTGFNSNQPQHF
TRBV30	NA	NA	TRBJ2-5	TGTGCCGGAAAAAGAGAACTAGGCCCGCAAGAGACCCAGTACTTC	CAGKRELGPQETQYF
TRBV5-1	NA	TRBD2	TRBJ2-1	TGCGCCAGCAGCGGGGGGACTAGCGGCAATGAGCAGTTCTTC	CASSGGTSGNEQFF
TRBV5-1	once	NA	TRBJ1-2	TGCGCCAGCAGCTTGGTTACTACTAACTATGGCTACACCTTC	CASSLVTTNYGYTF
TRBV5-4	NA	TRBD1	TRBJ1-1	TGTGCCAGCAGTTCGGGACAGGGGTTAACTGAAGCTTTCTTT	CASSSGQGLTEAFF
TRBV19	NA	NA	TRBJ1-4	TGTGCCAGTAGTAAAACCGGGACATCGAGCGAAAAACTGTTTTTT	CASSKTGTSSEKLFF
TRBV12-3/TRBV12-4	few	TRBD2	TRBJ2-1	TGTGCCAGCAGATTCGGGACTAGCGGACAGCAGTTCTTC	CASRFGTSGQQFF
TRBV28	NA	NA	TRBJ1-5	TGTGCCAGCAGGCCTTCGGTTCAGCCCCAGCATTTT	CASRPSVQPQHF
TRBV28	NA	NA	TRBJ1-2	TGTGCCAGCAGCCGCCGGGGGGCCTATGGCTACACCTTC	CASSRRGAYGYTF
TRBV19	once	NA	TRBJ1-6	TGTGCCAGTAGTATATCGGGGGGTCGTTCACCCCTCCACTTT	CASSISGGRSPLHF
TRBV30	NA	NA	TRBJ2-2	TGTGCCTGGAGTGTGTGGGGCACGGTCGGAGGGGAGCTGTTTTTT	CAWSVWGTVGGELFF
TRBV27	NA	TRBD1	TRBJ1-3	TGTGCCAGCAGTTCGCAGGGGGCTGGAAACACCATATATTTT	CASSSQGAGNTIYF
TRBV27	NA	TRBD2	TRBJ2-5	TGTGCCAGCAGTCCTGCGGGAGGGCCAGGGACCCAGTACTTC	CASSPAGGPGTQYF
TRBV7-3	NA	TRBD2	TRBJ2-1	TGTGCCAGCAAACTAGCGGGAGGGCCTTACAATGAGCAGTTCTTC	CASKLAGGPYNEQFF
TRBV4-1	NA	NA	TRBJ1-4	TGCGCCAGCAGCCGTTATTTAGCTGAAAAACTGTTTTTT	CASSRYLAEKLFF
TRBV14	NA	NA	TRBJ1-1	TGTGCCAGCAGCCCCACCACAGGGATGAACACTGAAGCTTTCTTT	CASSPTTGMNTEAFF
TRBV4-3	NA	TRBD2	TRBJ2-3	TGCGCCAGCAGCCAAGGAAGGACTAGCGGGCCAGATACGCAGTATTTT	CASSQGRTSGPDTQYF
TRBV20-1	few	NA	TRBJ1-2	TGCAGTGCTACTAGGACAGTACGCTACACCTTC	CSATRTVRYTF
TRBV28	NA	TRBD2	TRBJ2-1	TGTGCCAGCAGTTTATGGGCGGGAGGCCCTTACAATGAGCAGTTCTTC	CASSLWAGGPYNEQFF
TRBV5-1	NA	NA	TRBJ2-2	TGCGCCAGCAGCGCTACAGGGAACGGGGAGCTGTTTTTT	CASSATGNGELFF
TRBV19	NA	TRBD1	TRBJ1-5	TGTGCCAGCAGTGTAACGGGACAGGGCGGACAGCCCCAGCATTTT	CASSVTGQGGQPQHF
TRBV3-1/TRBV3-2	NA	NA	TRBJ1-5	TGTGCCAGCAGCCACTTGGACAGAACAGACAATCAGCCCCAGCATTTT	CASSHLDRTDNQPQHF
TRBV6-2/TRBV6-3	NA	NA	TRBJ2-7	TGTGCCAGCAGTCAAGGCAGGGAACTATACTTC	CASSQGRELYF
TRBV19	NA	TRBD2	TRBJ2-2	TGTGCCAGTGGCCCATTTAGCGGGGGTGTTGGTAGGGCCGGGGAGCTGTTTTTT	CASGPFSGGVGRAGELFF
TRBV9	NA	TRBD2	TRBJ2-3	TGTGCCAGCAGCGGGCGGGAGAGGGCAGATACGCAGTATTTT	CASSGRERADTQYF
TRBV2	NA	TRBD1	TRBJ1-1	TGTGCCAGCAGCGGACCCAGGGGGTCTGAAGCTTTCTTT	CASSGPRGSEAFF
TRBV7-9	NA	NA	TRBJ2-7	TGTGCCAGCAACCTGGCGGGGGCAGGGTACGAGCAGTACTTC	CASNLAGAGYEQYF
TRBV19	NA	NA	TRBJ1-5	TGTGCCAGTAGCTATGGTACAGGCAATCAGCCCCAGCATTTT	CASSYGTGNQPQHF
TRBV12-3/TRBV12-4	NA	NA	TRBJ1-1	TGTGCCAGCGGAGACAGCCTGAACACTGAAGCTTTCTTT	CASGDSLNTEAFF
TRBV7-9	NA	NA	TRBJ1-1	TGTGCCAGCAGCTTAGTTCAGGGCAACACTGAAGCTTTCTTT	CASSLVQGNTEAFF
TRBV7-2	NA	NA	TRBJ2-1	TGTGCCAGCAGTAACTCCTACAATGAGCAGTTCTTC	CASSNSYNEQFF
TRBV7-8	NA	TRBD2	TRBJ2-1	TGTGCCAGCAGCCGTAGTGGGGGGGGCAATGAGCAGTTCTTC	CASSRSGGGNEQFF
TRBV12-3/TRBV12-4	NA	TRBD1	TRBJ1-2	TGTGCCAGCAGTCCGGACAGGGTATATGGCTACACCTTC	CASSPDRVYGYTF